This T cell receptor beta chain was sequenced in a study of blood T cell repertoires in COVID-19 (dated by TCRdb to between 2020 and 2021). Background for the entire study: Collaborator samples came from the United States, Italy and Spain and covered acute and convalescent phases of COVID-19. The material from the prospective study consisted of cDNA or gDNA derived from T cells, B-cell-depleted T cells, or PBMCs. The dataset comprised deeply sampled blood TCRbeta repertoires from subjects exposed to, actively infected with, or recovered from COVID-19. The repertoires were made available in a free public database intended to serve as a resource for research on the immune response to SARS-CoV-2. Samples came from the ongoing ImmuneRACE study (first 160 participants) plus 1,254 subjects from 6 global collaborators. A de-identified subject ID, COVID-19 status, age in years and sex were almost always included in the sample metadata. Where available, HLA class I and class II types were obtained from metadata supplied by the sample provider rather than from assay-based typing.

Overall study outcomes, separate from this receptor: Clinical and demographic metadata were provided uncurated, with the amount varying by source and participant.

TCRbeta CDR3 regions were amplified from genomic DNA using the immunoSEQ Assay, a bias-controlled multiplex PCR. On the authors' methods: Within the assay, amplification of reference gene primers was used to estimate how many nucleated cells each sample contained. Sequence reads were collapsed and filtered to measure the absolute abundance of every unique TCRbeta CDR3 rearrangement. Productive Simpson clonality was computed per sample as the square root of Simpson's diversity index over productive rearrangements. Not all clones reach the TCRdb copy of this immuneACCESS table, which keeps in-frame sequences only. Checked studies attribute under half of the gap to unresolved V genes and leave the rest unexplained. V, J and clone size are those of that table, while D and trimming were read from the DNA. This sample lists tens of thousands of clones; 88% were detected once. The top ten hold around 8.5% of the sample.

Concerning this clone: It has no known antigen specificity. Nothing much larger sits one base from this clone, and base qualities are not available.

Whole blood was collected in K2EDTA tubes by collaborating institutions according to the institutions' own protocols. Collaborator samples were shipped for TCRbeta analysis as frozen whole blood, isolated PBMCs, or DNA extracted from either sample type. Its CDR3 holds 14 amino acids, cysteine through phenylalanine. CDR3 DNA is the only sequence kept; it has 42 bases, read in frame from the first base. The germline V end is reduced by 1 base and the J end by 4 bases; junction bases left unmatched: 2. CDR1 and CDR2, looked up from the germline V gene, are SGDLS and YYNGEE. The sequence links TRBV9 to TRBJ2-1; 7 nucleotides in the junction match TRBD2. The sample was peripheral blood. This sequence originates from a man aged 60 to 75 with active COVID-19. The DNA reads TGTGCCAGCAGCGTAACTAGCGAGTACAATGAGCAGTTCTTC. This gives the protein CASSVTSEYNEQFF.